Below are 6 T cell receptor beta chains sequenced from a single sample in a study of Ad26.COV2.S vaccination and SARS-CoV-2 variants. Treatment noted: some 20 received Ad26.COV2.S at low or high dose, single or two shots; a few received placebo; per-sample allocation not given. Collection of samples fell on day 63 after the first vaccine or placebo injection. Assay used: immunoSEQ multiplex PCR; TCRdb lists only in-frame clones, some missing. The sample has some 390,000 clones, approximately 90% seen once. The material sequenced was peripheral blood, taken in a trial of Ad26.COV2.S vaccine versus placebo. The receptor set was obtained from a person aged 18 to 59 who received the Ad26.COV2.S COVID-19 vaccine or a placebo.

The chain has TRBV19 and TRBJ1-1, with a possible D match to TRBD1 (6 bases). There are 11 residues in the CDR3. The germline gives CDR1 LNHDA, CDR2 SQIVND (reference sequence). V was clipped by 4 bases and J by 10 bases, with 10 bases between them. The CDR3 region has the DNA TGTGCCAGTAGTAGACTAGGGGGAGCTTTCTTT. It yields the protein CASSRLGGAFF. Looking up the rest from reference TRBV19 and TRBJ1-1 gives the full variable domain: DGGITQSPKYLFRKEGQNVTLSCEQNLNHDAMYWYRQDPGQGLRLIYYSQIVNDFQKGDIAEGYSVSREKKESFPLTVTSAQKNPTAFYLCASSRLGGAFFGQGTRLTVV.

This chain joins TRBV21-1 and TRBJ1-2; the DNA was not used to check the table's D call, TRBD1. TRBV21-1 is marked as a pseudogene. The CDR3 spans 16 residues. CDR3 residues: CASSSEPGQNNYGYTF. CDR3 sequence (DNA): TGTGCCAGCAGCTCTGAACCGGGACAGAATAACTATGGCTACACCTTC.

The V and J genes are TRBV25-1 and TRBJ1-4, with 9 positions matching TRBD1. Germline V lookup: CDR1 MGHDK, CDR2 SYGVNS. Trimming took 5 bases from V and 8 from J; bases not matched to a gene: 12. The CDR3 is made up of 16 amino acids. CDR3 region: CASSYFGGQGSEKLFF. The CDR3 bases are TGTGCCAGCAGTTATTTTGGCGGACAGGGGAGCGAAAAACTGTTTTTT.

The chain carries TRBV19 and TRBJ2-1, with D possibly TRBD2 on 5 matching bases. V gave up 1 base and J gave up 7 bases, with 8 bases separating them. Germline V gene lookup returns CDR1 LNHDA and CDR2 SQIVND (reference sequence). This CDR3 has 13 amino acids. CDR3 loop: CASSIVEGNEQFF. For the CDR3, the DNA is TGTGCCAGTAGTATAGTCGAGGGAAATGAGCAGTTCTTC.

The rearrangement uses TRBV27 and TRBJ1-4; D unclear. V gave up 5 bases and J gave up 1 base, with 11 bases separating them. The CDR3 has 15 residues. Looked up from germline, CDR1 is MNHEY and CDR2 is SMNVEV (reference sequence). The CDR3 DNA reads TGTGCCAGCAGTCCCAATTTGGGAACTAATGAAAAACTGTTTTTT. Its translation is CASSPNLGTNEKLFF.

This chain links TRBV20-1 with TRBJ1-5; TRBD1 matches 7 bases. The CDR3 extends over 16 amino acids. The V gene's germline CDR1 is DFQATT and CDR2 SNEGSKA (reference sequence). The J segment lost 8 bases and the V segment lost 5 bases, leaving 18 bases of the junction unmatched. The CDR3 here is CSAGGQATEKREPQHF. CDR3 in DNA: TGCAGTGCTGGTGGACAGGCTACTGAGAAAAGGGAGCCCCAGCATTTT.